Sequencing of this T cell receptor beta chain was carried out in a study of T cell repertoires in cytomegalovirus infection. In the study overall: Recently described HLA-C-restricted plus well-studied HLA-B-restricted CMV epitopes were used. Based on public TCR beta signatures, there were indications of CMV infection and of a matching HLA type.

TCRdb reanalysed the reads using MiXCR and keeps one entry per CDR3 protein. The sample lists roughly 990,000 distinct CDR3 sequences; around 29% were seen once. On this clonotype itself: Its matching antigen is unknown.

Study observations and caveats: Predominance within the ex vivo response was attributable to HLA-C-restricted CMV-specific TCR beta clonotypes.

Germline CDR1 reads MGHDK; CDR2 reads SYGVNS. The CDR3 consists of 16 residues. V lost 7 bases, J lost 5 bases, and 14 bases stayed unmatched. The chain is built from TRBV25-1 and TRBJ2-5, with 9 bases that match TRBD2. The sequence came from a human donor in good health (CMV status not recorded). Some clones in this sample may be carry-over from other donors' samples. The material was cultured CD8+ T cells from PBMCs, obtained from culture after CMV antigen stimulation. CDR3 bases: TGTGCCAGCAAGGGGGTAGCGGGGGAGCGGGTCGAGACCCAGTACTTC. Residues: CASKGVAGERVETQYF.